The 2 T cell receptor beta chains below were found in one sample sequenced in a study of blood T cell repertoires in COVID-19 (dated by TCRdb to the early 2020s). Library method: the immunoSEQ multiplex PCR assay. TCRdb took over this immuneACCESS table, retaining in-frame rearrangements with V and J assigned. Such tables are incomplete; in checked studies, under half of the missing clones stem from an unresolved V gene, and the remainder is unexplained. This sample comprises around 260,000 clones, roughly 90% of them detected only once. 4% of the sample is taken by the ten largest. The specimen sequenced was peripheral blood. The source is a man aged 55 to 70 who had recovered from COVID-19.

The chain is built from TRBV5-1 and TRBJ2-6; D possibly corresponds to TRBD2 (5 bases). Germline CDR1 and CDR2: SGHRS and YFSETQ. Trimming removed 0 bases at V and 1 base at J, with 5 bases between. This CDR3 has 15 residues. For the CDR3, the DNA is TGCGCCAGCAGCTTGGCGGGGTCTGGGGCCAACGTCCTGACTTTC. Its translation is CASSLAGSGANVLTF.

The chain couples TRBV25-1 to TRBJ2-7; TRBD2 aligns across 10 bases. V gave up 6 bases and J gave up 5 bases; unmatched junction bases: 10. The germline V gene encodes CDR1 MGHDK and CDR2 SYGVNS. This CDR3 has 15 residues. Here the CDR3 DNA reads TGTGCCAGCAGCCCTGCGGGACTAGCGTTTAACGAGCAGTACTTC. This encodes CASSPAGLAFNEQYF.